This is a list of T cell receptor beta chains from one sample in a study of blood T cell repertoires in COVID-19. The data were produced by immunoSEQ multiplex PCR, yet TCRdb's version contains in-frame clones alone and is incomplete. The profile shows about 130,000 clones, approximately 81% of them singletons. Sequenced sample: peripheral blood. The receptors were sampled from a woman aged 45-59 years with acute or convalescent COVID-19. The CDR3 runs from the conserved cysteine through the conserved F or W. Fields, in order: CDR3 DNA, CDR3 protein, clone size, D gene, J gene, V gene. A D gene is named only where the DNA matches it firmly. A row's size may be missing; if present it is once, few, many or a size class.

DNA: TGTGCCAGCAGCCAAGAATTGGGGAGCGGAGACTACGAGCAGTACTTC
CDR3: CASSQELGSGDYEQYF
size: NA
D: NA
J: TRBJ2-7
V: TRBV4-2

DNA: TGTGCCAGTTACCGGGACAGTCGCTACAATGAGCAGTTCTTC
CDR3: CASYRDSRYNEQFF
size: many
D: TRBD1
J: TRBJ2-1
V: TRBV5-4

DNA: TGTGCCAGCAGCTTAGTTGATCGAGCGGCTTTCTTT
CDR3: CASSLVDRAAFF
size: NA
D: NA
J: TRBJ1-1
V: TRBV7-9

DNA: TGTGCCAGCAGTTCCAACTCTGGAAACACCATATATTTT
CDR3: CASSSNSGNTIYF
size: NA
D: NA
J: TRBJ1-3
V: TRBV7-9

DNA: TGTGCCACCAGCAGAGATCGGCAGGGGGCCCACGAGCAGTACTTC
CDR3: CATSRDRQGAHEQYF
size: once
D: TRBD1
J: TRBJ2-7
V: TRBV15

DNA: TGTGCCAGCAGCCAAGAGAGACTAGCGGGGGCCTTGAACACCGGGGAGCTGTTTTTT
CDR3: CASSQERLAGALNTGELFF
size: NA
D: TRBD2
J: TRBJ2-2
V: TRBV3-1/TRBV3-2

DNA: TGTGCCAGCTCACGTACGGGGGAAAAACTGTTTTTT
CDR3: CASSRTGEKLFF
size: NA
D: NA
J: TRBJ1-4
V: TRBV18

DNA: TGTGCCAGCAGTGTCAGACAGGGGAGTGGTAATTCACCCCTCCACTTT
CDR3: CASSVRQGSGNSPLHF
size: few
D: TRBD1
J: TRBJ1-6
V: TRBV6-6

DNA: TGTGCCAGCAGCGGACTAGCGGGATTTTTCGGGGAGCTGTTTTTT
CDR3: CASSGLAGFFGELFF
size: once
D: TRBD2
J: TRBJ2-2
V: TRBV6-5

DNA: TGTGCCAGCAGCCCAAATGGGGAGTACTATGGCTACACCTTC
CDR3: CASSPNGEYYGYTF
size: NA
D: NA
J: TRBJ1-2
V: TRBV16

DNA: TGTGCCAGCAGCCACCCACAGGAGAACTATGGCTACACCTTC
CDR3: CASSHPQENYGYTF
size: NA
D: NA
J: TRBJ1-2
V: TRBV4-2

DNA: TGTGCCAGCAGGGGTTCGACAGTACGTGAAGCTTTCTTT
CDR3: CASRGSTVREAFF
size: few
D: NA
J: TRBJ1-1
V: TRBV2

DNA: TGTGCCAGCAGCCAAACATCCGGGACAGGGGATGGCTACACCTTC
CDR3: CASSQTSGTGDGYTF
size: NA
D: TRBD1
J: TRBJ1-2
V: TRBV6-5

DNA: TGTGCCAGCAGTCAAGTAGCAGGGACCAACAGGGGGGTAAACTATGGCTACACCTTC
CDR3: CASSQVAGTNRGVNYGYTF
size: NA
D: NA
J: TRBJ1-2
V: TRBV21-1

DNA: TGTGCCAGCAGTTCCCCGGACAGGGCTAAGGAGACCCAGTACTTC
CDR3: CASSSPDRAKETQYF
size: NA
D: TRBD1
J: TRBJ2-5
V: TRBV6-6

DNA: TGTGCCAGCAGTTTATTCGCCCTCAGTCGGCGGGAGAACGGGAATGAGCAGTTCTTC
CDR3: CASSLFALSRRENGNEQFF
size: NA
D: TRBD2
J: TRBJ2-1
V: TRBV27

DNA: TGCGCCAGCAGCCAAGGGGGACAGACCCTCAAGAACACTGAAGCTTTCTTT
CDR3: CASSQGGQTLKNTEAFF
size: NA
D: TRBD1
J: TRBJ1-1
V: TRBV4-1

DNA: TGTGCCAGCAGCCTCACAGGGGAAAGCTCCTACAATGAGCAGTTCTTC
CDR3: CASSLTGESSYNEQFF
size: NA
D: TRBD1
J: TRBJ2-1
V: TRBV9

DNA: TGTGCCAGCAGCCAAGCACCCAGGGGCAACTTTCCTGGGGCCAACGTCCTGACTTTC
CDR3: CASSQAPRGNFPGANVLTF
size: NA
D: NA
J: TRBJ2-6
V: TRBV14

DNA: TGTGCCAGCAGCCCGCTACAGGGGGCGCGGGGCTACACCTTC
CDR3: CASSPLQGARGYTF
size: NA
D: TRBD1
J: TRBJ1-2
V: TRBV11-2

DNA: TGTGCCAGCAGCTTGGCCCGAGGGGGCTCCTACAATGAGCAGTTCTTC
CDR3: CASSLARGGSYNEQFF
size: NA
D: NA
J: TRBJ2-1
V: TRBV5-4

DNA: TGTGCCAGCAGCTGGGGGCGGGGGAGCCTCCAAGAGACCCAGTACTTC
CDR3: CASSWGRGSLQETQYF
size: once
D: NA
J: TRBJ2-5
V: TRBV5-6

DNA: TGTGCCAGCAGCGTTAGCACGTATGGAGAGACCCAGTACTTC
CDR3: CASSVSTYGETQYF
size: NA
D: NA
J: TRBJ2-5
V: TRBV28

DNA: TGTGCCAGCAGCCGCGGGGGACTTAAAAATGAGCAGTTCTTC
CDR3: CASSRGGLKNEQFF
size: NA
D: TRBD2
J: TRBJ2-1
V: TRBV3-1/TRBV3-2